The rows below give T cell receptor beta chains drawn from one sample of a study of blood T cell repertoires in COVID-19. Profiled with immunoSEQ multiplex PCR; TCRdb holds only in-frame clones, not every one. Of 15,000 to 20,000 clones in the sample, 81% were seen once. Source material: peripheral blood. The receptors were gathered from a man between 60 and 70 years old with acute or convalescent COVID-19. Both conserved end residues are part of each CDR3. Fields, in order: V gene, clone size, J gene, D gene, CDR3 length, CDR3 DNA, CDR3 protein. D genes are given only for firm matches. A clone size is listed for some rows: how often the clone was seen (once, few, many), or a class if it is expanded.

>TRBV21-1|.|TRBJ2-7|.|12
TGTGCCAGGAGGATATTGTCCTACGAGCAGTACTTC
CARRILSYEQYF
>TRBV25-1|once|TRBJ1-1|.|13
TGTGCCAGCAGTGCACAGATGAACACTGAAGCTTTCTTT
CASSAQMNTEAFF
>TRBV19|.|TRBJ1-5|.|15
TGTGCCAGTAGTACCATCCTCGAGGGCAATCAGCCCCAGCATTTT
CASSTILEGNQPQHF
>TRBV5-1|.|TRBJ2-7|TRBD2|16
TGCGCCAGCAGCTTCGTGACTAGCTCCTTGCGCTACGAGCAGTACTTC
CASSFVTSSLRYEQYF
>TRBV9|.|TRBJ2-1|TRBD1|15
TGTGCCAGCAGCCCCTGGACAGGGGGGGTTCGAGAGCAGTTCTTC
CASSPWTGGVREQFF
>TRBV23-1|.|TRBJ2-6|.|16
TGCGCCAGCCGAACGACCGGAGCCTCTGGGGCCAACGTCCTGACTTTC
CASRTTGASGANVLTF
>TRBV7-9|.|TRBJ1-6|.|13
TGTGCCAGCACGGAATCAGGGAATTCACCCCTCCACTTT
CASTESGNSPLHF
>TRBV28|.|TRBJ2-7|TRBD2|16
TGTGCCAGCAGTTCCCCTACTAGCGCCTTCTCCTACGAGCAGTACTTC
CASSSPTSAFSYEQYF
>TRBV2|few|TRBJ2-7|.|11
TGTGCCAGCAACTTGGGGCTCGAGCAGTACTTC
CASNLGLEQYF
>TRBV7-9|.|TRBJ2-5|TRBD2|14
TGTGCCAGCAGCTCCCGGACTAGTGGAGAGACCCAGTACTTC
CASSSRTSGETQYF
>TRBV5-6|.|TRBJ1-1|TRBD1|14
TGTGCCAGCAGCTTGCACCAGGGGGACACTGAAGCTTTCTTT
CASSLHQGDTEAFF
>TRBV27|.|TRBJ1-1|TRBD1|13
TGTGCCAGCGGGCAGGGGGCCGGGATTGAAGCTTTCTTT
CASGQGAGIEAFF
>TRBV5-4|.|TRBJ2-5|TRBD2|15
TGTGCCAGCAGCCCGACTAGCGGGAGACAAGAGACCCAGTACTTC
CASSPTSGRQETQYF
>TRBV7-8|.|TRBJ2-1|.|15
TGTGCCAGCAGCCCATTCGCAGGGAACTACAATGAGCAGTTCTTC
CASSPFAGNYNEQFF
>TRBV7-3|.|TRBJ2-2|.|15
TGTGCCAGCAGCTCCTCTTTTAGGAACACCGGGGAGCTGTTTTTT
CASSSSFRNTGELFF
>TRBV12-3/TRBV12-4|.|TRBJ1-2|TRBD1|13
TGTGCCAGCAGTCCCCGGGACAGGTCTGGCTACACCTTC
CASSPRDRSGYTF
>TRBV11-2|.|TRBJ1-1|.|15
TGTGCCAGCAGCTTAGTAGGTGGGGAGAGCACTGAAGCTTTCTTT
CASSLVGGESTEAFF
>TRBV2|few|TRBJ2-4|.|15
TGTGCCAGCAGTGAAATCGTTCTAGCCAAAAACATTCAGTACTTC
CASSEIVLAKNIQYF
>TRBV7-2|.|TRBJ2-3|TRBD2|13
TGTGCCAGCAGCCACGGACTAGGCTCGCCGCAGTATTTT
CASSHGLGSPQYF
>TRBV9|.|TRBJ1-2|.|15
TGTGCCAGCAGCGTAGAAGACAGAAATTTCTATGGCTACACCTTC
CASSVEDRNFYGYTF
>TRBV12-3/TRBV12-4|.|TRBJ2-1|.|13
TGTGCCAGCAGTTTAGGAGGGCAGAATGAGCAGTTCTTC
CASSLGGQNEQFF
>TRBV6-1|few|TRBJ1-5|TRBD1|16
TGTGCCAGCAGTGGGTACAGGGGAGCAATCAATCAGCCCCAGCATTTT
CASSGYRGAINQPQHF
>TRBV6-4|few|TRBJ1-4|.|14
TGTGCCAGCAGTGGGAGGGAAGGGGATGAAAAACTGTTTTTT
CASSGREGDEKLFF
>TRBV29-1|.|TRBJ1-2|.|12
TGCAGCGTTAGCAGGGAAACGTATGGCTACACCTTC
CSVSRETYGYTF
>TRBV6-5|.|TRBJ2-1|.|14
TGTGCCAGCAGTTTGGGTAACAGGGGAGGTGAGCAGTTCTTC
CASSLGNRGGEQFF
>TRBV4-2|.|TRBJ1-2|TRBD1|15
TGTGCCAGCAGCTATGAGACAAGGGGGCTCTATGGCTACACCTTC
CASSYETRGLYGYTF
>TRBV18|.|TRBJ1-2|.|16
TGTGCCAGCTCACGAGAGACCCCCGGAGCTAACTATGGCTACACCTTC
CASSRETPGANYGYTF
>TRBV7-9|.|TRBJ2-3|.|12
TGTGCCACCGGGGGGCCGGGAGATACGCAGTATTTT
CATGGPGDTQYF
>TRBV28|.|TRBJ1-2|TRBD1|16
TGTGCCAGCAGTTCCCTGGAGGGGACAGGGGTCTATGGCTACACCTTC
CASSSLEGTGVYGYTF
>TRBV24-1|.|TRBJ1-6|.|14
TGTGCCACCAGTCGTGGAGGGTCTAATTCACCCCTCCACTTT
CATSRGGSNSPLHF
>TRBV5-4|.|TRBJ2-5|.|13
TGTGCCAGCAGCCCGGACTTGGGGGAGACCCAGTACTTC
CASSPDLGETQYF
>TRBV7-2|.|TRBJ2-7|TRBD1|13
TGTGCCAGCAGCCCTTACCCGGACAGGGAGCAGTACTTC
CASSPYPDREQYF
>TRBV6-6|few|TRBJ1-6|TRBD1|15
TGTGCCAGCAGACCCGACAGGGGTGAAGTGTCACCCCTCCACTTT
CASRPDRGEVSPLHF
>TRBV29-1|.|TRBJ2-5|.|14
TGCAGCGTCTACAATACAGGGTTCGGAGAGACCCAGTACTTC
CSVYNTGFGETQYF
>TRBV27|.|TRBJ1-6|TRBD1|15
TGTGCCAGCAGTCAGACAGGGACCCTTAATTCACCCCTCCACTTT
CASSQTGTLNSPLHF
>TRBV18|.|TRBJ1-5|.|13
TGTGCCAGCTCACCGGACTGGGATCAGCCCCAGCATTTT
CASSPDWDQPQHF
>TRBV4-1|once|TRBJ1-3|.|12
TGCGCCAGCACCGAGGCTGGAAACACCATATATTTT
CASTEAGNTIYF
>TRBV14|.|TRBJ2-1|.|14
TGTGCCAGCAGCCAAGTGGTCGGTTACAATGAGCAGTTCTTC
CASSQVVGYNEQFF
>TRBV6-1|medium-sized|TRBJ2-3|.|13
TGTGCCAGCAGTGAAGTGGGGGCAGCTACGCAGTATTTT
CASSEVGAATQYF
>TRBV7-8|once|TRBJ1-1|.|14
TGTGCCAGCAGCCTCCAACAGGGTTTCACTGAAGCTTTCTTT
CASSLQQGFTEAFF
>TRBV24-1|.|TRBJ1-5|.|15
TGTGCCACCAGTAAAACAGGGAGTTTTAATCAGCCCCAGCATTTT
CATSKTGSFNQPQHF
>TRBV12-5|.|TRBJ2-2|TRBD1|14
TGTGCTAGTGGTAGACAGGGGGACCACGGGGAGCTGTTTTTT
CASGRQGDHGELFF
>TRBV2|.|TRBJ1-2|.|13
TGTGCCAGCAGTTTCGTCCCTAACTATGGCTACACCTTC
CASSFVPNYGYTF
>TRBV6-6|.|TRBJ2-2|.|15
TGTGCCAGCAGTTACGTCGCAGGAAACACCGGGGAGCTGTTTTTT
CASSYVAGNTGELFF
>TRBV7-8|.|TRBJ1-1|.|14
TGTGCCAGCAGCTTAGAAGGGGCTCACACTGAAGCTTTCTTT
CASSLEGAHTEAFF
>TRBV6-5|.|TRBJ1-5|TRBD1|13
TGTGCCAGCAGGGGACAGGGTAATCAGCCCCAGCATTTT
CASRGQGNQPQHF
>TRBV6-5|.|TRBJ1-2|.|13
TGTGCCAGCAGTTACCACGGACAGTATGGCTACACCTTC
CASSYHGQYGYTF
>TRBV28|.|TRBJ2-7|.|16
TGTGCCAGCAGTTCCTATGAACAGTGGATCTCCTACGAGCAGTACTTC
CASSSYEQWISYEQYF
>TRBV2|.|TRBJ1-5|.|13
TGTGCCAGCAGCGACACTCTCAATCAGCCCCAGCATTTT
CASSDTLNQPQHF
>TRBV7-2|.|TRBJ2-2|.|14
TGTGCCAGCAGCTTACCAGTAAAAACCGGGGAGCTGTTTTTT
CASSLPVKTGELFF
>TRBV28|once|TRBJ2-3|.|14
TGTGCCAGCAGTTTTCGGCAAGCGACAGATACGCAGTATTTT
CASSFRQATDTQYF
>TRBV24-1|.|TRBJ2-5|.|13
TGTGCCACCAGTGTTAGCGGAGGGGAGACCCAGTACTTC
CATSVSGGETQYF
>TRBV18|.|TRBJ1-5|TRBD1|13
TGTGCCAGCACTTCGGACAGGGCCCAGCCCCAGCATTTT
CASTSDRAQPQHF
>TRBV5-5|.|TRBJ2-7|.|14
TGTGCCAGCAGCCTCGACGGGGACTCCTACGAGCAGTACTTC
CASSLDGDSYEQYF
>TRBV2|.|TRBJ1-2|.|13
TGTGCCAGCAGTGAAAGGACAAACTATGGCTACACCTTC
CASSERTNYGYTF
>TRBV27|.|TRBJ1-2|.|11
TGTGCCAGCAGAACTCACTATGGCTACACCTTC
CASRTHYGYTF
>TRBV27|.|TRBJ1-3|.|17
TGTGCCAGCAGTAAGGAGGGTGGTTGGTACTCTGGAAACACCATATATTTT
CASSKEGGWYSGNTIYF